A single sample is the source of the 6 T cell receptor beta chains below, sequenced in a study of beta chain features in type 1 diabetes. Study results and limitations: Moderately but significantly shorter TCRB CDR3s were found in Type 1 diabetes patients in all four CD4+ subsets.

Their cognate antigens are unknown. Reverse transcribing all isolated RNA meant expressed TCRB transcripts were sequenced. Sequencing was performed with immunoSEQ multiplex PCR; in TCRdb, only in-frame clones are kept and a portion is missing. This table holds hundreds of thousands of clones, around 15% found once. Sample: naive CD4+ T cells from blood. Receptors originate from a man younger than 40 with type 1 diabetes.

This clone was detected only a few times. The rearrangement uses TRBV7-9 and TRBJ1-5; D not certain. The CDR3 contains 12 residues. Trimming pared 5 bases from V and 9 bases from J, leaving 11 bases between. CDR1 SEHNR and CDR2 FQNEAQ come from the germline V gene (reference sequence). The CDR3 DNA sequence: TGTGCCAGCAGCGTATTTGCAGGGCCCCAGCATTTT. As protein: CASSVFAGPQHF.

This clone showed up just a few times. The CDR3 DNA sequence: TGTGCCAGCAGTCGAGGGGGTAGGAACGAGCAGTACTTC. Amino acid sequence: CASSRGGRNEQYF. The rearrangement uses TRBV28 and TRBJ2-7, with D possibly being TRBD1 (6 bases). The V and J ends lost 5 bases and 5 bases respectively, with 13 bases between them. The germline gives CDR1 MDHEN, CDR2 SYDVKM. The CDR3 covers 13 residues.

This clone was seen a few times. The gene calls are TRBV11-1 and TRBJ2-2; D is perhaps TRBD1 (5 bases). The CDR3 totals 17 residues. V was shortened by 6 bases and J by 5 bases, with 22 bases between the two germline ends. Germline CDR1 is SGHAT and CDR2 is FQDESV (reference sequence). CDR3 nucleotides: TGTGCCAGCAGTTCACCGGACAAGGCGTACGAAACCGGGGAGCTGTTTTTT. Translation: CASSSPDKAYETGELFF.

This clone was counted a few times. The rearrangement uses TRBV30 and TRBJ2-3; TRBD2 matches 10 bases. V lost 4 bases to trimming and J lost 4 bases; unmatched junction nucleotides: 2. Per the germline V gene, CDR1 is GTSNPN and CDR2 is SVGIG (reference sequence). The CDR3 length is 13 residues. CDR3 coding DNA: TGTGCCTGGACTAGCGGGAGAGCAGATACGCAGTATTTT. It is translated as CAWTSGRADTQYF.

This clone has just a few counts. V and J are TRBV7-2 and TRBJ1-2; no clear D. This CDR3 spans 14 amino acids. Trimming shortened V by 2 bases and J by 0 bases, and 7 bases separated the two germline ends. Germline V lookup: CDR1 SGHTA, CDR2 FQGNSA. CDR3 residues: CASSLNPANYGYTF. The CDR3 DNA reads TGTGCCAGCAGCTTAAACCCGGCTAACTATGGCTACACCTTC. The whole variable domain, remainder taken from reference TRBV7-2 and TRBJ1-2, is GAGVSQSPSNKVTEKGKDVELRCDPISGHTALYWYRQSLGQGLEFLIYFQGNSAPDKSGLPSDRFSAERTGGSVSTLTIQRTQQEDSAVYLCASSLNPANYGYTFGSGTRLTVV.

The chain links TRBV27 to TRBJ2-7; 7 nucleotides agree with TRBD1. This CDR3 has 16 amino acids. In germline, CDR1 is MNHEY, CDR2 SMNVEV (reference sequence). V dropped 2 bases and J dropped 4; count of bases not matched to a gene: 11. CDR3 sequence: CASSLRGPDSRYEQYF. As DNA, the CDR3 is TGTGCCAGCAGTTTAAGGGGGCCTGATAGCAGATACGAGCAGTACTTC.